Sequencing of this TCR beta chain was carried out in a study of T cell responses to AZD1222 COVID-19 vaccine. Germline CDR1 MDHEN, CDR2 SYDVKM. The CDR3 sequence is 12 residues long. V lost 2 bases to trimming and J lost 7 bases, with 9 bases between them. This clone has only a few counts. The antigen is undetermined. General study findings and limits: Reports indicate that nearly half of spike-specific TCRs are directed at unmutated variant regions. Seropositive AZD1222 recipients at baseline numbered only five to seven.

Sequencing was performed with immunoSEQ multiplex PCR; in TCRdb, only in-frame clones are kept and a portion is missing. The sample consists of tens of thousands of clones, about nine tenths of them appearing once. This specimen consisted of peripheral blood, obtained on day 0 of AZD1222 vaccination. The source of this sequence is an adult in good health. The V call is TRBV28, the J call TRBJ2-7; no reliable D call. The CDR3 DNA follows: TGTGCCAGCAGTTTAACCCGCTGGGAGCAGTACTTC. It encodes CASSLTRWEQYF.